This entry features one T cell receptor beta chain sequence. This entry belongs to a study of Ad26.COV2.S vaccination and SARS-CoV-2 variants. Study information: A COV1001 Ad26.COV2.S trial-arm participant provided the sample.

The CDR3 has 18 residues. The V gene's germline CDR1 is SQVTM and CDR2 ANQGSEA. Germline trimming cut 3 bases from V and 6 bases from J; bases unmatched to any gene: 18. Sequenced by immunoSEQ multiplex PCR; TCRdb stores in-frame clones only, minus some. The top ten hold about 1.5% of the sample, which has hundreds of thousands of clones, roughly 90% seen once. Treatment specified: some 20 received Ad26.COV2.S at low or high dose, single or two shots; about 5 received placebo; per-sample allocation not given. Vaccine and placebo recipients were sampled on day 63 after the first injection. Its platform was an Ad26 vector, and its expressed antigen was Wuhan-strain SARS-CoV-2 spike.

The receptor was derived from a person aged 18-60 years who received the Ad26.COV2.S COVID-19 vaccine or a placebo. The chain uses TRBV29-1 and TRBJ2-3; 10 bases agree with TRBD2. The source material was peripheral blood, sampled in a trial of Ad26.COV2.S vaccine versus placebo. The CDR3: CSVERLAGASTRRDTQYF. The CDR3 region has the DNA TGCAGCGTTGAGCGGCTAGCGGGGGCATCAACTCGTAGGGATACGCAGTATTTT.